Listed here are 31 T cell receptor beta chains from one sample, sequenced in a study of glioma-infiltrating T cells after dendritic cell vaccination. Method: immunoSEQ multiplex PCR; TCRdb's copy keeps in-frame clones and lacks some. The table lists roughly 96,000 clones, roughly 83% of them singletons. The sample in question was blood, obtained before dendritic cell vaccination. The receptor source for this set is a human donor with glioblastoma.

V is TRBV5-1 and J is TRBJ2-5; 10 bases line up with TRBD2. Germline-derived CDR1 and CDR2 are SGHRS and YFSETQ. The CDR3 has 16 amino acids. V lost 1 base, J lost 2 bases, and 5 bases stayed unmatched. The DNA for the CDR3 is TGCGCCAGCAGCTTGAATAGCGGGGGGAATCAAGAGACCCAGTACTTC. It codes for CASSLNSGGNQETQYF.

This clone showed up just once. This chain joins TRBV30 and TRBJ2-2, with 9 nucleotides matching TRBD1. This CDR3 contains 16 residues. From germline, CDR1 is GTSNPN and CDR2 SVGIG (reference sequence). V lost 0 bases and J lost 8; bases outside the gene matches: 10. CDR3 DNA: TGTGCCTGGAGTGTACGAACAGGGGGCTTACGGGGGGAGCTGTTTTTT. Translation: CAWSVRTGGLRGELFF. Based on the CDR3 plus reference TRBV30 and TRBJ2-2, the full variable domain is SQTIHQWPATLVQPVGSPLSLECTVEGTSNPNLYWYRQAAGRGLQLLFYSVGIGQISSEVPQNLSASRPQDRQFILSSKKLLLSDSGFYLCAWSVRTGGLRGELFFGEGSRLTVL.

This clone was seen a handful of times. The chain joins TRBV5-1 to TRBJ1-3; weak D call: TRBD1 (5 bases). Germline CDR1 is SGHRS and CDR2 is YFSETQ. This CDR3 has 15 residues. The ends were cut back, 0 bases at V and 0 bases at J, with 7 bases in the middle. The CDR3 loop is CASSLDRSSGNTIYF. CDR3 coding DNA: TGCGCCAGCAGCTTGGACAGGAGCTCTGGAAACACCATATATTTT.

This clone was picked up one time. As DNA, the CDR3 is TGTGCCAGCAGTTACTTATTAAACACAGATACGCAGTATTTT. Protein: CASSYLLNTDTQYF. The chain uses TRBV6-5 and TRBJ2-3; D ambiguous. The V and J ends lost 1 base and 2 bases respectively, with 7 bases between them. Germline assignment: CDR1 MNHEY and CDR2 SVGAGI. This CDR3 region has 14 residues.

The CDR3 loop is CASSQQGAREQFF. The CDR3 nucleotides read TGCGCCAGCAGCCAACAGGGGGCCAGAGAGCAGTTCTTC. The V call is TRBV4-1, the J call TRBJ2-1; 8 bases are a match to TRBD1. The CDR3 is made up of 13 amino acids. The germline CDR1 and CDR2 sequences are MGHRA and YSYEKL. J was trimmed by 10 bases and V by 2 bases; bases with no gene match: 4.

J is TRBJ1-2 and V is TRBV19, with 7 nucleotides matching TRBD1. There are 15 residues in the CDR3. With 5 bases clipped from V and 5 bases from J, the junction kept 11 bases outside the gene matches. The germline V gene has CDR1 LNHDA and CDR2 SQIVND (reference sequence). This chain's CDR3 is CASSVYRDRTYGYTF. The CDR3, as DNA: TGTGCCAGTAGTGTTTACCGGGACAGAACATATGGCTACACCTTC.

This rearrangement joins TRBV4-1 to TRBJ1-5; TRBD1 might be the D (5 bases). The CDR3 consists of 15 residues. The V end was cut by 1 base, the J end by 3 bases, with 10 bases between. From germline, CDR1 is MGHRA and CDR2 YSYEKL. In nucleotides, the CDR3 is TGCGCCAGCAGCCAAGCCCAGGGTTACAATCAGCCCCAGCATTTT. The encoded protein is CASSQAQGYNQPQHF.

The sample holds a few counts of this clone. This chain links TRBV19 with TRBJ2-3; D gene ambiguous. This CDR3 is 15 amino acids long. The V end was cut by 5 bases, the J end by 2 bases, with 14 bases between. Germline lookup yields CDR1 LNHDA and CDR2 SQIVND (reference sequence). The CDR3 sequence is CASSSRGANTDTQYF. The CDR3 DNA sequence: TGTGCCAGTAGTTCTCGCGGAGCTAACACAGATACGCAGTATTTT.

This clone was observed many times. The chain recombines TRBV10-2 with TRBJ2-3; 7 bases match TRBD2. The CDR3 has 14 residues. Germline V gives CDR1 WSHSY, CDR2 SAAADI. V shed 6 bases, J shed 5 bases, and the junction held 8 bases outside the gene matches. Here the CDR3 DNA reads TGCGCCAGCAGGGGACTACTCAACGAAGATACGCAGTATTTT. It translates to CASRGLLNEDTQYF.

This chain links TRBV30 with TRBJ1-1, with D maybe TRBD1 (5 bases). V was shortened by 2 bases and J by 3 bases, with 22 bases between the two germline ends. Germline CDR1 GTSNPN, CDR2 SVGIG (reference sequence). The CDR3 runs to 17 residues. CDR3 loop: CAWSRGDLTGGDTEAFF. In nucleotides, the CDR3 is TGTGCCTGGAGTCGTGGGGATCTAACAGGTGGGGACACTGAAGCTTTCTTT. The whole variable domain, filled in from reference TRBV30 and TRBJ1-1, reads SQTIHQWPATLVQPVGSPLSLECTVEGTSNPNLYWYRQAAGRGLQLLFYSVGIGQISSEVPQNLSASRPQDRQFILSSKKLLLSDSGFYLCAWSRGDLTGGDTEAFFGQGTRLTVV.

This sequence joins TRBV5-5 and TRBJ2-7, with TRBD1 identical over 7 bases. Germline V gene data show CDR1 as SGHKS and CDR2 as YYEKEE (reference sequence). The J segment lost 3 bases and the V segment lost 4 bases, leaving 4 bases of the junction unmatched. The CDR3 spans 13 residues. The CDR3 region is CASSRGTVYEQYF. CDR3 nucleotide sequence: TGTGCCAGCAGCCGTGGGACAGTCTACGAGCAGTACTTC.

The chain joins TRBV4-2 to TRBJ2-1, with TRBD1 matching over 10 bases. The ends lost 3 bases at V and 13 bases at J; junction bases unmatched: 12. The germline V gene encodes CDR1 LGHNA and CDR2 YNFKEQ. This CDR3 has 15 amino acids. The CDR3 bases are TGTGCCAGCAGCCACCGGGACAGGGGAGTAATGGATCAGTTCTTC. Its translation: CASSHRDRGVMDQFF.

This clone has just a few counts. The rearrangement uses TRBV7-2 and TRBJ2-1, with 11 bases aligning to TRBD2. The CDR3 is 16 amino acids. After removal of 0 bases from V and 6 bases from J, the junction contained 4 bases not matched to a gene. Germline lookup yields CDR1 SGHTA and CDR2 FQGNSA. The CDR3 region has the DNA TGTGCCAGCAGCTTAGCGGGACTAGCGGCTGGCAATGAGCAGTTCTTC. As protein: CASSLAGLAAGNEQFF.

The rearrangement uses TRBV2 and TRBJ2-7, with 10 nucleotides matching TRBD2. Germline CDR1 SNHLY, CDR2 FYNNEI. This CDR3 comprises 17 residues. The trim removed 3 bases at V and 0 bases at J, leaving 8 bases unmatched. The CDR3 loop reads CASSDHLLAGSSYEQYF. For the CDR3, the DNA is TGTGCCAGCAGTGACCACCTACTAGCGGGGAGCTCCTACGAGCAGTACTTC.

The V call is TRBV27, the J call TRBJ2-7, with 10 bases lining up with TRBD1. The V segment lost 5 bases and the J segment 1 base; nucleotides outside the gene matches: 2. The CDR3 loop spans 14 amino acids. Looked up from germline, CDR1 is MNHEY and CDR2 is SMNVEV (reference sequence). In DNA form, the CDR3 reads TGTGCCAGCAGTCGACAGGGGGCTTCCTACGAGCAGTACTTC. Protein sequence: CASSRQGASYEQYF.

The chain links TRBV27 to TRBJ2-2; TRBD1 aligns across 9 bases. The CDR3 sequence is 17 residues long. CDR1 and CDR2 from the germline V gene are MNHEY and SMNVEV (reference sequence). Germline trimming cut 6 bases from V and 6 bases from J; bases unmatched to any gene: 14. CDR3 nucleotides: TGTGCCAGCAGACTACTAACCGGGACAGGGTTCGCCGGGGAGCTGTTTTTT. This sequence encodes CASRLLTGTGFAGELFF.

The chain couples TRBV19 to TRBJ2-3; tentative D call: TRBD2 (6 bases). The ends were cut back, 4 bases at V and 1 base at J, with 15 bases in the middle. The CDR3 covers 16 residues. The germline gives CDR1 LNHDA, CDR2 SQIVND (reference sequence). The CDR3 region has the DNA TGTGCCAGTAGTAGGAGGGGCGATACACGCACAGATACGCAGTATTTT. Translated, it gives CASSRRGDTRTDTQYF.

The chain is built from TRBV19 and TRBJ2-1, with 8 positions matching TRBD2. There are 15 residues in the CDR3. Germline CDR1 LNHDA, CDR2 SQIVND (reference sequence). V gave up 5 bases and J gave up 3 bases; unmatched junction bases: 6. The CDR3 spells CASSVIAGHYNEQFF. The CDR3 DNA reads TGTGCCAGTAGTGTAATAGCGGGGCACTACAATGAGCAGTTCTTC.

CDR3 loop: CASSLVTGQETQYF. The CDR3 DNA follows: TGCGCCAGCAGCTTGGTGACAGGCCAAGAGACCCAGTACTTC. J is TRBJ2-5 and V is TRBV5-1, with D maybe TRBD1 (6 bases). The V end was cut by 0 bases, the J end by 1 base, with 7 bases between. In germline, CDR1 is SGHRS, CDR2 YFSETQ. This CDR3 is 14 amino acids long.

This chain joins TRBV5-4 and TRBJ1-2; TRBD1 might be the D (5 bases). Trimming left V 5 bases short and J 4 bases short, with 18 bases between. The CDR3 is 15 amino acids. CDR1 is SGHNT and CDR2 is YYREEE in the germline V gene (reference sequence). The CDR3 sequence is CASSPLLRGGYGYTF. Written as DNA, the CDR3 is TGTGCCAGCAGTCCACTTCTGCGGGGGGGCTATGGCTACACCTTC. The full variable domain, in which reference TRBV5-4 and TRBJ1-2 provide the parts outside the CDR3, is ETGVTQSPTHLIKTRGQQVTLRCSSQSGHNTVSWYQQALGQGPQFIFQYYREEENGRGNFPPRFSGLQFPNYSSELNVNALELDDSALYLCASSPLLRGGYGYTFGSGTRLTVV.

The V and J genes are TRBV10-1 and TRBJ1-2; D might be TRBD1 (6 bases). CDR3 length: 13 residues. In germline, CDR1 is WNHNN, CDR2 SYGVQD (reference sequence). V was shortened by 2 bases and J by 4 bases, with 8 bases between the two germline ends. CDR3 nucleotide sequence: TGCGCCAGCAGTGAGCAGGGGACCTATGGCTACACCTTC. It codes for CASSEQGTYGYTF.

The chain links TRBV4-1 to TRBJ2-7; the D gene is possibly TRBD2 (5 bases). V lost 1 base and J 6 bases, leaving 19 bases between the germline ends. From germline, CDR1 is MGHRA and CDR2 YSYEKL. This CDR3 spans 16 amino acids. The CDR3 nucleotides are TGCGCCAGCAGCCAAGTTAGTGGGAGCGTCACTGGCGAGCAGTACTTC. Translating it yields CASSQVSGSVTGEQYF.

This clone was detected only once. J is TRBJ2-2 and V is TRBV9; a possible D gene is TRBD2 (5 bases). The germline CDR1 and CDR2 sequences are SGDLS and YYNGEE. The CDR3 is 15 residues long. V was shortened by 4 bases and J by 4 bases, with 14 bases between the two germline ends. The CDR3 nucleotides are TGTGCCAGCAGCTTTAGTCTAGCAGGCACCGGGGAGCTGTTTTTT. Translated: CASSFSLAGTGELFF.

The rearrangement joins TRBV9 to TRBJ2-5; 9 nucleotides line up with TRBD2. Trimming took 3 bases from V and 9 from J; bases not matched to a gene: 12. The CDR3 sequence is 15 residues long. The germline V gene has CDR1 SGDLS and CDR2 YYNGEE. This CDR3 is CASSAGLAGVGAQYF. In DNA, the CDR3 is TGTGCCAGCAGCGCCGGGTTAGCGGGAGTAGGGGCCCAGTACTTC.

This clone has just one count. This chain links TRBV4-1 with TRBJ2-2; D unresolved. V lost 1 base to trimming and J lost 7 bases, with 16 bases between them. Germline V CDR1 and CDR2: MGHRA, YSYEKL. This CDR3 region has 16 residues. For the CDR3, the DNA is TGCGCCAGCAGCCAAGTGTCGGTCCGTGGTGGCGGGGAGCTGTTTTTT. Translation: CASSQVSVRGGGELFF.

The V and J genes are TRBV10-1 and TRBJ2-7; weak D call: TRBD2 (6 bases). The CDR3 contains 13 residues. Trimming stripped 6 bases from V and 6 bases from J, with 15 bases between. The germline CDR1 and CDR2 sequences are WNHNN and SYGVQD (reference sequence). The CDR3 reads CASSRLDSGEQYF. CDR3 DNA sequence: TGCGCCAGCAGCCGACTAGACTCGGGCGAGCAGTACTTC.

The genes are TRBV28 and TRBJ1-4; D perhaps matches TRBD1 (6 bases). Germline V gene data show CDR1 as MDHEN and CDR2 as SYDVKM. Trimming removed 5 bases at V and 10 bases at J, with 20 bases between. CDR3 length: 15 residues. As DNA, the CDR3 is TGTGCCAGCAGTGAGTCATACCAGGGGAGGGGAAAACTGTTTTTT. Its translation is CASSESYQGRGKLFF. The variable domain in full, completed from reference TRBV28 and TRBJ1-4, reads DVKVTQSSRYLVKRTGEKVFLECVQDMDHENMFWYRQDPGLGLRLIYFSYDVKMKEKGDIPEGYSVSREKKERFSLILESASTNQTSMYLCASSESYQGRGKLFFGSGTQLSVL.

CDR3: CASSPLSGGPGEQYF. CDR3 DNA: TGCGCCAGCAGCCCCTTGTCGGGAGGGCCCGGCGAGCAGTACTTC. This chain uses TRBV5-1 with TRBJ2-7, with TRBD2 matching 8 bases. Per germline, CDR1 SGHRS and CDR2 YFSETQ. The CDR3 runs 15 residues. The V gene end was trimmed by 4 bases and the J gene end by 6 bases; junction bases not matched to a gene: 12.

This chain uses TRBV5-1 with TRBJ2-5, with TRBD1 matching over 7 bases. Unmatched junction bases numbered 5, after V lost 1 base and J lost 5 bases. The CDR3 extends over 14 amino acids. Germline V gene data show CDR1 as SGHRS and CDR2 as YFSETQ. CDR3 in amino acids: CASSLTTGVETQYF. The CDR3 DNA reads TGCGCCAGCAGCTTGACTACAGGGGTGGAGACCCAGTACTTC.

The rearrangement joins TRBV5-1 to TRBJ2-1, with D unresolved. CDR1 is SGHRS, CDR2 YFSETQ, per germline. The CDR3 runs 15 residues. V was clipped by 2 bases and J by 0 bases, with 9 bases between them. The CDR3 spells CASSFSADSYNEQFF. DNA for the CDR3: TGCGCCAGCAGCTTCAGCGCCGACTCCTACAATGAGCAGTTCTTC.

This clone was counted between two and nine times. The gene calls are TRBV2 and TRBJ2-1; 7 nucleotides match TRBD1. Germline loops: CDR1 SNHLY, CDR2 FYNNEI. The V gene end was trimmed by 3 bases and the J gene end by 15 bases; junction bases not matched to a gene: 11. The CDR3 is 13 amino acids. In DNA, the CDR3 is TGTGCCAGCAGTGACCCGAATGACAGGGTACTGTTCTTC. Its translation is CASSDPNDRVLFF. The variable domain in full, with the rest retrieved from reference TRBV2 and TRBJ2-1, is EPEVTQTPSHQVTQMGQEVILRCVPISNHLYFYWYRQILGQKVEFLVSFYNNEISEKSEIFDDQFSVERPDGSNFTLKIRSTKLEDSAMYFCASSDPNDRVLFFGPGTRLTVL.